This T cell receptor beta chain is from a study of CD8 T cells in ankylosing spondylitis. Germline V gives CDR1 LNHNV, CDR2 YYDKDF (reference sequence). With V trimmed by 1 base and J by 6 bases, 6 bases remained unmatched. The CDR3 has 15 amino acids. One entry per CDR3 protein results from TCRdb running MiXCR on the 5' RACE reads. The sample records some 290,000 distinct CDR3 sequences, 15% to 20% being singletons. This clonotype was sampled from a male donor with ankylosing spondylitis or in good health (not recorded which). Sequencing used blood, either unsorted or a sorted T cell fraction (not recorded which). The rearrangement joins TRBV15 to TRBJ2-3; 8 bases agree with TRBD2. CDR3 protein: CATSRVRGGPDTQYF. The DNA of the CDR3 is TGTGCCACCAGCAGAGTCCGCGGGGGGCCCGATACGCAGTATTTT. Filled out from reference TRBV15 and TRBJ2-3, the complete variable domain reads DAMVIQNPRYQVTQFGKPVTLSCSQTLNHNVMYWYQQKSSQAPKLLFHYYDKDFNNEADTPDNFQSRRPNTSFCFLDIRSPGLGDTAMYLCATSRVRGGPDTQYFGPGTRLTVL.